This T cell receptor (beta chain) was sequenced in a study of blood T cell repertoires in COVID-19. Study-wide background: Donors in the United States, Italy and Spain gave samples during acute or convalescent COVID-19.

Participant ages covered about 18 to 100 years across 20 to 25 US areas. Donors were grouped by their self-reported clinical history. Contact with a PCR-confirmed or clinician-diagnosed COVID-19 case occurred within 2 weeks of entry. This CDR3 comprises 17 residues. Losses at the gene ends were 4 bases for V and 1 base for J; bases not matched to a gene: 8. Germline lookup yields CDR1 KGHDR and CDR2 SFDVKD. Clones were sequenced by immunoSEQ multiplex PCR, and TCRdb holds only the in-frame ones, with some missing. The sample lists 200,000 to 250,000 clones; over 70% were seen once. The origin of this receptor is a woman in her thirties who had been exposed to COVID-19. The V gene is TRBV24-1, the J gene TRBJ1-5; 8 bases are a match to TRBD1. The sequencing input was PBMCs or T cells enriched from blood (not recorded which). The CDR3 coding sequence is TGTGCCACCAGTGACACTATGGACAGGGAAAGCAATCAGCCCCAGCATTTT. Amino acid sequence: CATSDTMDRESNQPQHF.